This record covers a single T cell receptor beta chain. Germline CDR1 and CDR2: LNHDA and SQIVND (reference sequence). CDR3 length: 15 residues. The junction had 6 bases not matched to a gene; V was cut back by 9 bases and J by 4 bases. The data belong to a study of blood T cell repertoires in COVID-19. Study-level information: Acute and convalescent COVID-19 samples came from the United States, Italy and Spain. Sample material is recorded as cDNA or gDNA derived from T cells, B-cell-depleted T cells, or PBMCs.

In the study's own analysis: Reference gene primers were amplified, and this amplification served to estimate nucleated cell counts. Sequencing was performed with immunoSEQ multiplex PCR; in TCRdb, only in-frame clones are kept and a portion is missing. That table furnishes V, J and clone size, whereas the DNA furnished D and trimming. The table includes around 24,000 clones, approximately 91% detected once. Sequencing input: peripheral blood. The V call is TRBV19, the J call TRBJ2-2; 12 bases map to TRBD1. This receptor was taken from a woman in her sixties or seventies with active COVID-19. CDR3 nucleotide sequence: TGTGCCAGCATACCGGGACAGGGGGCCACCGGGGAGCTGTTTTTT. It codes for CASIPGQGATGELFF.